Listed below are T cell receptor beta chains from one sample, sequenced in a study of patients and donors after allogeneic stem cell transplantation. TCRdb processed the RT-PCR reads anew with MiXCR; each CDR3 protein has one entry. The repertoire holds fewer than 30,000 distinct CDR3 sequences, with over 7% as singletons. Input material: blood, either unsorted or a sorted T cell fraction (not recorded which). All receptors derive from a human donor who was either an allogeneic HSCT recipient or a stem cell or donor lymphocyte infusion donor (not recorded which). It is not recorded whose cells these are; they may come from a transplant donor. Each CDR3 is given with its conserved first and last residue. D genes are given only for firm matches. Rows give clone size only sometimes, using once, few, many, or a class for an expanded clone.

d_gene: TRBD2; v_gene: TRBV4-1; j_gene: TRBJ2-1; abundance: many; CDR3nt: TGCGCCAGCAGCCTAGCGGGCCTCTCCTACAATGAGCAGTTCTTC; CDR3aa: CASSLAGLSYNEQFF
d_gene: TRBD2; v_gene: TRBV20-1; j_gene: TRBJ2-5; abundance: many; CDR3nt: TGCAGTGCCGACGCTAATAGCGGGGGGGCCGGAGAGACCCAGTACTTC; CDR3aa: CSADANSGGAGETQYF
d_gene: NA; v_gene: TRBV9; j_gene: TRBJ2-7; abundance: many; CDR3nt: TGTGCCAGCAGCGTAGCGGGCTCAACCTACGAGCAGTACTTC; CDR3aa: CASSVAGSTYEQYF
d_gene: NA; v_gene: TRBV7-8; j_gene: TRBJ2-5; abundance: few; CDR3nt: TGTGCCAGCAGCCCAGGGAAGACGGAGACCCAGTACTTC; CDR3aa: CASSPGKTETQYF
d_gene: TRBD1; v_gene: TRBV19; j_gene: TRBJ1-2; abundance: NA; CDR3nt: TGTGCCAGTAGTTCGACCTCCCGGGACAGAGGTGGCTACACCTTC; CDR3aa: CASSSTSRDRGGYTF
d_gene: NA; v_gene: TRBV6-5; j_gene: TRBJ2-7; abundance: many; CDR3nt: TGTGCCAGCAGTCCTCGGCCCTACGAGCAGTACTTC; CDR3aa: CASSPRPYEQYF
d_gene: TRBD1; v_gene: TRBV3-1; j_gene: TRBJ1-2; abundance: many; CDR3nt: TGTGCCAGCGGACAGGGGAACTATGGCTACACCTTC; CDR3aa: CASGQGNYGYTF
d_gene: NA; v_gene: TRBV3-1; j_gene: TRBJ1-1; abundance: NA; CDR3nt: TGTGCCAGCAGCCAAGGACCGTATGAAGCTTTCTTT; CDR3aa: CASSQGPYEAFF
d_gene: NA; v_gene: TRBV5-1; j_gene: TRBJ2-7; abundance: many; CDR3nt: TGCGCCAGCAGTCCAGAGGTCCGCGGGTTGACTTACTACGAGCAGTACTTC; CDR3aa: CASSPEVRGLTYYEQYF
d_gene: NA; v_gene: TRBV11-1; j_gene: TRBJ2-2; abundance: many; CDR3nt: TGTGCCAGCACCACCAGGAACACCGGGGAGCTGTTTTTT; CDR3aa: CASTTRNTGELFF
d_gene: TRBD2; v_gene: TRBV7-9; j_gene: TRBJ2-1; abundance: few; CDR3nt: TGTGCCAGCAGCGCTCCGGGACTAGCGGGACAGTACAATGAGCAGTTCTTC; CDR3aa: CASSAPGLAGQYNEQFF
d_gene: NA; v_gene: TRBV5-1; j_gene: TRBJ1-1; abundance: many; CDR3nt: TGCGCCAGCAGCTTGTGGGGCGCTAACACTGAAGCTTTCTTT; CDR3aa: CASSLWGANTEAFF
d_gene: TRBD1; v_gene: TRBV4-1; j_gene: TRBJ2-7; abundance: few; CDR3nt: TGCGCCAGCAGCCGAGGACAGGGTGTCTACGAGCAGTACTTC; CDR3aa: CASSRGQGVYEQYF
d_gene: NA; v_gene: TRBV5-1; j_gene: TRBJ2-3; abundance: NA; CDR3nt: TGCGCCAGCAGCTTCAGGACTGTCCCAGATACGCAGTATTTT; CDR3aa: CASSFRTVPDTQYF
d_gene: NA; v_gene: TRBV3-1; j_gene: TRBJ2-5; abundance: few; CDR3nt: TGTGCCAGCAGCCAAGAACCCCGCAGTCGCCAGTACTTC; CDR3aa: CASSQEPRSRQYF
d_gene: NA; v_gene: TRBV20-1; j_gene: TRBJ1-1; abundance: many; CDR3nt: TGCAGTGCTGAGAGAGGGGGGGCGATTGCTGAAGCTTTCTTT; CDR3aa: CSAERGGAIAEAFF
d_gene: TRBD1; v_gene: TRBV5-1; j_gene: TRBJ2-5; abundance: NA; CDR3nt: TGCGCCAGCAGCTTGGAAGGGGGCGGTGAGACCCAGTACTTC; CDR3aa: CASSLEGGGETQYF
d_gene: NA; v_gene: TRBV2; j_gene: TRBJ2-7; abundance: many; CDR3nt: TGTGCCAGCAGCAGGGCGAACTACGAGCAGTACTTC; CDR3aa: CASSRANYEQYF
d_gene: TRBD1; v_gene: TRBV28; j_gene: TRBJ1-1; abundance: few; CDR3nt: TGTGCCAGCAGTTTATCGGGACAGCCGGGGGCTTTCTTT; CDR3aa: CASSLSGQPGAFF
d_gene: TRBD1; v_gene: TRBV2; j_gene: TRBJ1-2; abundance: few; CDR3nt: TGTGCCAGCAGGGGACAGGGATCACACTATGGCTACACCTTC; CDR3aa: CASRGQGSHYGYTF
d_gene: NA; v_gene: TRBV14; j_gene: TRBJ2-5; abundance: many; CDR3nt: TGTGCCAGCAGCCCATCCATCTCGGGTGGGACCCAGTACTTC; CDR3aa: CASSPSISGGTQYF
d_gene: NA; v_gene: TRBV28; j_gene: TRBJ2-7; abundance: NA; CDR3nt: TGTGCCAGCAGTTTCCCTGATTCCTACGAGCAGTACTTC; CDR3aa: CASSFPDSYEQYF
d_gene: NA; v_gene: TRBV28; j_gene: TRBJ1-1; abundance: NA; CDR3nt: TGTGCCAGCGAAAGGGGTAACACTGAAGCTTTCTTT; CDR3aa: CASERGNTEAFF
d_gene: TRBD1; v_gene: TRBV5-4; j_gene: TRBJ2-7; abundance: few; CDR3nt: TGTGCCAGCAGCCCGGGACAGACTATCTCCTACGAGCAGTACTTC; CDR3aa: CASSPGQTISYEQYF
d_gene: TRBD1; v_gene: TRBV11-1; j_gene: TRBJ1-1; abundance: NA; CDR3nt: TGTGCCAGCAGCTTAGACTCTATTTACCGGGACAGGAACACTGAAGCTTTCTTT; CDR3aa: CASSLDSIYRDRNTEAFF
d_gene: NA; v_gene: TRBV7-9; j_gene: TRBJ1-1; abundance: many; CDR3nt: TGTGCCAGCAGCTTTCACGAGGGGAACACTGAAGCTTTCTTT; CDR3aa: CASSFHEGNTEAFF
d_gene: NA; v_gene: TRBV5-1; j_gene: TRBJ2-2; abundance: many; CDR3nt: TGCGCCAGCAGCTTGTTTGGACCAAACACCGGGGAGCTGTTTTTT; CDR3aa: CASSLFGPNTGELFF
d_gene: NA; v_gene: TRBV13; j_gene: TRBJ2-5; abundance: NA; CDR3nt: TGTGCCAGCAGCTTAGGCCGTATCTCGGCGGGGGCGACCCAGTACTTC; CDR3aa: CASSLGRISAGATQYF
d_gene: NA; v_gene: TRBV5-4; j_gene: TRBJ1-1; abundance: once; CDR3nt: TGTGCCAGCAGCTTGGTACCCACGGGGGACACTGAAGCTTTCTTT; CDR3aa: CASSLVPTGDTEAFF
d_gene: NA; v_gene: TRBV11-1; j_gene: TRBJ2-1; abundance: few; CDR3nt: TGTGCCAGCAGCCTAGTTATCTTTCAGGCCGGTTTGTGGGGGTACAATGAGCAGTTCTTC; CDR3aa: CASSLVIFQAGLWGYNEQFF
d_gene: NA; v_gene: TRBV20-1; j_gene: TRBJ2-1; abundance: NA; CDR3nt: TGCAGTGCAAACCCCTCTATGGGGCCCTCCTACAATGAGCAGTTCTTC; CDR3aa: CSANPSMGPSYNEQFF
d_gene: NA; v_gene: TRBV29-1; j_gene: TRBJ2-3; abundance: many; CDR3nt: TGCAGCGTTGAAGGACCAGGCACAGATACGCAGTATTTT; CDR3aa: CSVEGPGTDTQYF
d_gene: TRBD1; v_gene: TRBV5-8; j_gene: TRBJ2-7; abundance: NA; CDR3nt: TGTGCCAGCAGCTTGCAGGGGGCGACCTACGAGCAGTACTTC; CDR3aa: CASSLQGATYEQYF
d_gene: NA; v_gene: TRBV7-9; j_gene: TRBJ1-2; abundance: many; CDR3nt: TGTGCCAGCAGCCCCAGGGGCGTCTACACCTTC; CDR3aa: CASSPRGVYTF
d_gene: NA; v_gene: TRBV9; j_gene: TRBJ1-1; abundance: few; CDR3nt: TGTGCCAGCAGCAATGACATAGGTAAGAACACTGAAGCTTTCTTT; CDR3aa: CASSNDIGKNTEAFF
d_gene: NA; v_gene: TRBV4-1; j_gene: TRBJ1-1; abundance: many; CDR3nt: TGCGCCAGCAGCCGGGTACCCGGGACCGCGAACACTGAAGCTTTCTTT; CDR3aa: CASSRVPGTANTEAFF
d_gene: NA; v_gene: TRBV7-2; j_gene: TRBJ2-2; abundance: many; CDR3nt: TGTGCCAGCAGCTTAGTGGGTGACTACGCCGGGGAGCTGTTTTTT; CDR3aa: CASSLVGDYAGELFF
d_gene: NA; v_gene: TRBV12-3/TRBV12-4; j_gene: TRBJ2-1; abundance: many; CDR3nt: TGTGCCAGCAGTCAGGACGGATCCAACTACAATGAGCAGTTCTTC; CDR3aa: CASSQDGSNYNEQFF
d_gene: NA; v_gene: TRBV5-1; j_gene: TRBJ2-1; abundance: many; CDR3nt: TGCGCCAGCAGCCCGTTTTCTGGGAATGAGCAGTTCTTC; CDR3aa: CASSPFSGNEQFF
d_gene: NA; v_gene: TRBV7-9; j_gene: TRBJ1-1; abundance: few; CDR3nt: TGTGCCAGCAGCTTTACGCTGAACACTGAAGCTTTCTTT; CDR3aa: CASSFTLNTEAFF
d_gene: NA; v_gene: TRBV5-1; j_gene: TRBJ2-7; abundance: many; CDR3nt: TGCGCCAGCAGCTCGGAGGGGCAGGGCGAGCAGTACTTC; CDR3aa: CASSSEGQGEQYF
d_gene: NA; v_gene: TRBV3-1; j_gene: TRBJ2-5; abundance: many; CDR3nt: TGTGCCAGCAGCCAAGGCCTAGTGGATGGGCAAGAGACCCAGTACTTC; CDR3aa: CASSQGLVDGQETQYF
d_gene: TRBD2; v_gene: TRBV2; j_gene: TRBJ2-3; abundance: NA; CDR3nt: TGTGCCAGCAGTGAGCAGGGAGGGACGGCAGATACGCAGTATTTT; CDR3aa: CASSEQGGTADTQYF
d_gene: TRBD2; v_gene: TRBV15; j_gene: TRBJ2-3; abundance: medium-sized; CDR3nt: TGTGCCACCAGCAGAAGACTAGCGCGCACAGATACGCAGTATTTT; CDR3aa: CATSRRLARTDTQYF
d_gene: NA; v_gene: TRBV5-4; j_gene: TRBJ2-2; abundance: NA; CDR3nt: TGTGCCAGCAAGGAACGGGGGGCCGGCTCGAACACCGGGGAGCTGTTTTTT; CDR3aa: CASKERGAGSNTGELFF
d_gene: TRBD2; v_gene: TRBV24-1; j_gene: TRBJ2-5; abundance: many; CDR3nt: TGTGCCACCAGTGATTCGCGGGGGGTGAATCGAGAGACCCAGTACTTC; CDR3aa: CATSDSRGVNRETQYF
d_gene: NA; v_gene: TRBV7-9; j_gene: TRBJ1-2; abundance: NA; CDR3nt: TGTGCCAGCAGCTCCCACAGGGAAGGCTACACCTTC; CDR3aa: CASSSHREGYTF
d_gene: NA; v_gene: TRBV7-9; j_gene: TRBJ2-7; abundance: many; CDR3nt: TGTGCCAGCAGAGAAGGAGCATCCTACGAGCAGTACTTC; CDR3aa: CASREGASYEQYF
d_gene: NA; v_gene: TRBV5-6; j_gene: TRBJ2-6; abundance: many; CDR3nt: TGTGCCAGCAGCTTGCGGGTCCAACCCTCTGGGGCCAACGTCCTGACTTTC; CDR3aa: CASSLRVQPSGANVLTF
d_gene: NA; v_gene: TRBV7-9; j_gene: TRBJ2-7; abundance: many; CDR3nt: TGTGCCAGCAGCCCCCGAGGGACGGTCGCAAACTACGAGCAGTACTTC; CDR3aa: CASSPRGTVANYEQYF
d_gene: TRBD1; v_gene: TRBV7-9; j_gene: TRBJ1-2; abundance: many; CDR3nt: TGTGCCAGCAGCGGCGAAGGACAGGAATACTATGGCTACACCTTC; CDR3aa: CASSGEGQEYYGYTF
d_gene: NA; v_gene: TRBV9; j_gene: TRBJ2-1; abundance: many; CDR3nt: TGTGCCAGCAGCGTAGATTATTGGAAAAATGAGCAGTTCTTC; CDR3aa: CASSVDYWKNEQFF
d_gene: NA; v_gene: TRBV4-1; j_gene: TRBJ2-7; abundance: large; CDR3nt: TGCGCCAGCAGCCAAGGGGTGAAGGGTTACTACGAGCAGTACTTC; CDR3aa: CASSQGVKGYYEQYF
d_gene: NA; v_gene: TRBV18; j_gene: TRBJ1-1; abundance: many; CDR3nt: TGTGCCAGCTCCGCACAGGGTTCTGAAGCTTTCTTT; CDR3aa: CASSAQGSEAFF
d_gene: TRBD2; v_gene: TRBV4-1; j_gene: TRBJ2-1; abundance: many; CDR3nt: TGCGCCAGCAGCCGGCCGGGGGGGGGCAATGAGCAGTTCTTC; CDR3aa: CASSRPGGGNEQFF
d_gene: NA; v_gene: TRBV6-1; j_gene: TRBJ1-2; abundance: few; CDR3nt: TGTGCCAGCAGCCCCGGACCGGCCTATGGCTACACCTTC; CDR3aa: CASSPGPAYGYTF
d_gene: TRBD2; v_gene: TRBV6-1; j_gene: TRBJ2-6; abundance: few; CDR3nt: TGTGCCAGCAGCCTAGCGGGGGCTGGGGCCAACGTCCTGACTTTC; CDR3aa: CASSLAGAGANVLTF